The 28 T cell receptor beta chains below were found in one sample sequenced in a study of blood T cell repertoires in COVID-19 (dated by TCRdb to 2020 to 2022). To prepare the library, the immunoSEQ multiplex PCR assay was applied. TCRdb obtained this table from immuneACCESS and retained in-frame rearrangements with V and J assigned. These tables miss some clones; where compared with another copy, unresolved V genes account for less than half of the shortfall, and the remainder is unexplained. Across this sample there are roughly 100,000 clones, with approximately 92% seen only once. Jointly, the top ten make up around 6% of the sample. Sequenced material: peripheral blood. These receptors were obtained from a man aged 45-65 years with active COVID-19.

The rearrangement joins TRBV5-1 to TRBJ1-4; unclear D gene. The CDR3 loop spans 15 amino acids. Germline V gene sequence: CDR1 SGHRS, CDR2 YFSETQ. V was trimmed by 0 bases and J by 0 bases, leaving 6 bases between them. CDR3: CASSLDGATNEKLFF. CDR3 DNA: TGCGCCAGCAGCTTGGACGGAGCAACTAATGAAAAACTGTTTTTT.

The V gene is TRBV3-1 (or the pseudogene TRBV3-2), the J gene TRBJ2-7; 8 bases are a match to TRBD1. Losses at the gene ends were 4 bases for V and 3 bases for J; bases not matched to a gene: 8. The CDR3 length is 15 residues. From germline, CDR1 is LGHDT and CDR2 YNNKEL (reference sequence). The CDR3 loop reads CASSPQLTGDYEQYF. The CDR3 DNA reads as TGTGCCAGCAGCCCCCAACTGACAGGGGACTACGAGCAGTACTTC.

The chain employs TRBV6-2 or TRBV6-3 and TRBJ1-5; no definite D call. Germline V CDR1 and CDR2: MNHEY, SVGEGT. The CDR3 spans 15 residues. The V and J ends lost 5 bases and 5 bases respectively, with 16 bases between them. The CDR3 spells CASSTSLRDHQPQHF. CDR3 coding DNA: TGTGCCAGCAGTACCTCGCTGAGGGATCATCAGCCCCAGCATTTT.

Here the CDR3 reads CASSSGTSGTDTQYF. CDR3 nucleotides: TGTGCCAGCAGTTCCGGGACTAGCGGCACAGATACGCAGTATTTT. V and J are TRBV27 and TRBJ2-3; 10 bases agree with TRBD2. Losses at the gene ends were 4 bases for V and 1 base for J; bases not matched to a gene: 2. CDR1 and CDR2 (germline): MNHEY, SMNVEV (reference sequence). This CDR3 comprises 15 residues.

The chain recombines TRBV11-3 with TRBJ2-7; D is undetermined. Trimming cost V 1 base and J 5 bases, with 6 bases left between them. Germline V gives CDR1 SGHNT, CDR2 YENEEA. This CDR3 contains 12 residues. CDR3 sequence: CASSLVADEQYF. DNA of the CDR3: TGTGCCAGCAGCTTAGTCGCGGACGAGCAGTACTTC.

The V and J genes are TRBV18 and TRBJ1-1; TRBD1 agrees at 9 bases. This CDR3 is 18 amino acids long. J lost 2 bases, V lost 2 bases, and 12 bases had no gene match. Germline V gene lookup returns CDR1 KGHSH and CDR2 LQKENI. CDR3 in amino acids: CASSPLALTTGGNTEAFF. In DNA form, the CDR3 reads TGTGCCAGCTCACCATTGGCCCTTACGACAGGGGGAAACACTGAAGCTTTCTTT.

V gene TRBV19 combines with J gene TRBJ1-3; D ambiguous. With 5 bases removed from V and 0 bases from J, the gap between germline ends came to 14 bases. This CDR3 comprises 16 residues. The germline CDR1 and CDR2 sequences are LNHDA and SQIVND (reference sequence). For the CDR3, the DNA is TGTGCCAGTAGTCCCCTTTCCTCCAGCTCTGGAAACACCATATATTTT. Protein: CASSPLSSSSGNTIYF.

The V call is TRBV3-1 (or the pseudogene TRBV3-2), the J call TRBJ2-5; TRBD2 matches at 9 bases. The CDR3 length is 13 residues. Germline V gene data show CDR1 as LGHDT and CDR2 as YNNKEL (reference sequence). V lost 7 bases and J lost 4; bases outside the gene matches: 4. In DNA, the CDR3 is TGTGCCAGCACTAGCGGGGCGGGAGAGACCCAGTACTTC. Residues: CASTSGAGETQYF.

V and J are TRBV15 and TRBJ1-5; D might be TRBD1 (6 bases). This CDR3 is 20 amino acids long. The germline V gene has CDR1 LNHNV and CDR2 YYDKDF (reference sequence). Trimming removed 1 base from V and 2 bases from J, with 24 bases in between. For the CDR3, the DNA is TGTGCCACCAGCAGAGCCGAGGGGGACACCGCAAACTGGGGCAATCAGCCCCAGCATTTT. It translates to CATSRAEGDTANWGNQPQHF. The variable domain in full, with the rest retrieved from reference TRBV15 and TRBJ1-5, is DAMVIQNPRYQVTQFGKPVTLSCSQTLNHNVMYWYQQKSSQAPKLLFHYYDKDFNNEADTPDNFQSRRPNTSFCFLDIRSPGLGDTAMYLCATSRAEGDTANWGNQPQHFGDGTRLSIL.

This clone was detected only once. CDR3 in amino acids: CASSFQGARGNTIYF. CDR3 nucleotide sequence: TGTGCCAGCAGTTTTCAGGGGGCGCGAGGAAACACCATATATTTT. V is TRBV28 and J is TRBJ1-3, with 8 bases identical to TRBD1. Germline assignment: CDR1 MDHEN and CDR2 SYDVKM. V trimming: 3 bases; J trimming: 4 bases; junction bases outside the gene matches: 5. The CDR3 is 15 amino acids.

This chain uses TRBV7-9 with TRBJ2-7; 8 nucleotides line up with TRBD1. The CDR3 runs 15 residues. CDR1 is SEHNR, CDR2 FQNEAQ, per germline (reference sequence). J gave up 2 bases and V 5 bases, and 8 bases lay outside the gene matches. The CDR3 is CASSRRDRSPYEQYF. The DNA of the CDR3 is TGTGCCAGCAGCCGCCGGGACAGGTCACCCTACGAGCAGTACTTC. The full variable domain, completed using reference TRBV7-9 and TRBJ2-7, is DTGVSQNPRHKITKRGQNVTFRCDPISEHNRLYWYRQTLGQGPEFLTYFQNEAQLEKSRLLSDRFSAERPKGSFSTLEIQRTEQGDSAMYLCASSRRDRSPYEQYFGPGTRLTVT.

V and J are TRBV5-1 and TRBJ2-7; D perhaps matches TRBD2 (6 bases). V was shortened by 0 bases and J by 6 bases, with 13 bases between the two germline ends. In germline, CDR1 is SGHRS, CDR2 YFSETQ. This CDR3 contains 14 residues. CDR3 sequence (DNA): TGCGCCAGCAGCTTGGCACAGGAGGGAGTCGAGCAGTACTTC. This translates into CASSLAQEGVEQYF. The complete variable domain, with remaining parts taken from reference TRBV5-1 and TRBJ2-7, reads KAGVTQTPRYLIKTRGQQVTLSCSPISGHRSVSWYQQTPGQGLQFLFEYFSETQRNKGNFPGRFSGRQFSNSRSEMNVSTLELGDSALYLCASSLAQEGVEQYFGPGTRLTVT.

The V and J genes are TRBV10-3 and TRBJ2-3; D is unresolved. Germline CDR1 is ENHRY and CDR2 is SYGVKD. This CDR3 comprises 15 residues. The V end lost 0 bases, the J end lost 2 bases, and 9 bases lay between the germline ends. CDR3 sequence (DNA): TGTGCCATCAGTGAGTCGGCCAGGAACACAGATACGCAGTATTTT. Residues: CAISESARNTDTQYF.

This chain uses TRBV12-5 with TRBJ2-5; 15 positions match TRBD2. Germline V gene lookup returns CDR1 LGHNT and CDR2 FRNRAP. The CDR3 has 15 residues. J gave up 5 bases and V 6 bases, and 4 bases lay outside the gene matches. The CDR3 region is CASGKGLAGGETQYF. CDR3 nucleotides: TGTGCTAGTGGCAAAGGACTAGCGGGAGGGGAGACCCAGTACTTC. The entire variable domain, with the rest obtained from reference TRBV12-5 and TRBJ2-5, is as follows: DARVTQTPRHKVTEMGQEVTMRCQPILGHNTVFWYRQTMMQGLELLAYFRNRAPLDDSGMPKDRFSAEMPDATLATLKIQPSEPRDSAVYFCASGKGLAGGETQYFGPGTRLLVL.

The V gene is TRBV7-6, the J gene TRBJ2-7, with TRBD1 matching 8 bases. The germline gives CDR1 SGHVS, CDR2 FNYEAQ. The CDR3 extends over 15 amino acids. Trimming took 2 bases from V and 2 from J; bases not matched to a gene: 5. The DNA for the CDR3 is TGTGCCAGCAGCTTAAGGGGACAGGTTCCCTACGAGCAGTACTTC. This sequence encodes CASSLRGQVPYEQYF.

This rearrangement joins TRBV5-1 to TRBJ1-1; D possibly corresponds to TRBD1 (5 bases). The CDR3 extends over 17 amino acids. Germline V gives CDR1 SGHRS, CDR2 YFSETQ. V was trimmed by 4 bases and J by 1 base, leaving 20 bases between them. The CDR3 sequence is CASSLGPSGRGNTEAFF. CDR3 nucleotides: TGCGCCAGCAGCCTGGGACCGTCCGGACGGGGGAACACTGAAGCTTTCTTT.

For this clone: A junction boundary mismatches the germline segment, possibly from a read error. The chain combines TRBV7-8 with TRBJ2-7; 11 nucleotides match TRBD2. Germline V CDR1 and CDR2: SGHVS, FQNEAQ. This CDR3 is built from 14 residues. CDR3 residues: CASSLAGGPPRQYF. The CDR3 DNA follows: TGTGCCAGCAGCCTAGCGGGAGGCCCTCCCCGGCAGTACTTC.

This chain links TRBV6-6 with TRBJ2-1; TRBD2 is a possible D gene (6 bases). This CDR3 is built from 14 residues. V was clipped by 6 bases and J by 2 bases, with 11 bases between them. CDR1 and CDR2 (germline): MNHNY, SVGAGI (reference sequence). CDR3 in amino acids: CASRIAAAYNEQFF. The CDR3 region has the DNA TGTGCCAGCAGAATAGCGGCAGCCTACAATGAGCAGTTCTTC.

This clone appeared once. The chain links TRBV30 to TRBJ2-1; the match to TRBD2 covers 11 bases. CDR3 length equals 14 residues. J lost 7 bases, V lost 3 bases, and 5 bases had no gene match. Per the germline V gene, CDR1 is GTSNPN and CDR2 is SVGIG (reference sequence). CDR3 residues: CAWSLAGGRNEQFF. The CDR3 bases are TGTGCCTGGAGCTTAGCGGGAGGGCGAAATGAGCAGTTCTTC.

The CDR3 region has the DNA TGTGCCAGCAGTGAGAAATTTCGGACAGGCCTTGGCTACACCTTC. Translated: CASSEKFRTGLGYTF. The V call is TRBV25-1, the J call TRBJ1-2; 7 bases line up with TRBD1. Germline values: CDR1 MGHDK, CDR2 SYGVNS. Trimming removed 3 bases from V and 7 bases from J; junction bases left unmatched: 11. The CDR3 extends over 15 amino acids.

The DNA for the CDR3 is TGTGCCAGCAGCCAATCACCCGGGAGCAGGGAGACCCAGTACTTC. This sequence encodes CASSQSPGSRETQYF. The genes are TRBV14 and TRBJ2-5; tentative D call: TRBD2 (6 bases). The CDR3 has 15 residues. CDR1 is SGHDN and CDR2 is FVKESK in the germline V gene. Trimming removed 2 bases from V and 5 bases from J, with 15 bases in between.

CDR3 DNA: TGCGCCAGCAGCGGGACTAGCGGGAGAGGGCGGGCAGATACGCAGTATTTT. Protein sequence: CASSGTSGRGRADTQYF. This chain uses TRBV5-1 with TRBJ2-3; 14 nucleotides agree with TRBD2. V dropped 4 bases and J dropped 4; count of bases not matched to a gene: 8. Germline lookup yields CDR1 SGHRS and CDR2 YFSETQ. There are 17 residues in the CDR3.

The V call is TRBV5-1, the J call TRBJ1-4, with D possibly matching TRBD1 (5 bases). This CDR3 region has 15 residues. V was shortened by 0 bases and J by 6 bases, with 12 bases between the two germline ends. Germline CDR1 and CDR2: SGHRS and YFSETQ. CDR3 sequence (DNA): TGCGCCAGCAGCTTGGCTGGGGGGAGGGATGAAAAACTGTTTTTT. Residues: CASSLAGGRDEKLFF.

The chain combines TRBV9 with TRBJ2-7; the match to TRBD2 covers 10 bases. Germline trimming cut 4 bases from V and 2 bases from J; bases unmatched to any gene: 9. Germline values: CDR1 SGDLS, CDR2 YYNGEE. There are 16 residues in the CDR3. The CDR3 reads CASSPRAGTSAYEQYF. The CDR3 DNA sequence: TGTGCCAGCAGCCCCCGAGCCGGGACTAGCGCCTACGAGCAGTACTTC.

The J gene is TRBJ2-7, the V gene TRBV9, with a weak D call TRBD1 (7 bases). Germline V gene data show CDR1 as SGDLS and CDR2 as YYNGEE. The V gene lost 2 bases and the J gene lost 3 bases, with 15 bases spanning the gap. The CDR3 covers 15 residues. CDR3 residues: CASSVQGTAGYEQYF. Written as DNA, the CDR3 is TGTGCCAGCAGCGTGCAGGGGACAGCGGGCTACGAGCAGTACTTC.

This chain connects TRBV11-3 to TRBJ2-1; 7 nucleotides line up with TRBD2. V shed 0 bases, J shed 8 bases, and the junction held 4 bases outside the gene matches. This CDR3 is 14 amino acids long. Germline CDR1 is SGHNT and CDR2 is YENEEA. The CDR3 region is CASSLESGRDEQFF. For the CDR3, the DNA is TGTGCCAGCAGCTTAGAGTCGGGGAGGGATGAGCAGTTCTTC.

The J gene is TRBJ2-7, the V gene TRBV2; D is perhaps TRBD1 (6 bases). Germline V gives CDR1 SNHLY, CDR2 FYNNEI. Between the trimmed V and J ends, which lost 10 bases and 2 bases, there was a span of 15 bases. The length of the CDR3 is 13 residues. The CDR3 DNA reads as TGTGCCACCAACCGGGACACCACCTACGAGCAGTACTTC. Its protein is CATNRDTTYEQYF. Full variable domain (rest looked up from reference TRBV2 and TRBJ2-7): EPEVTQTPSHQVTQMGQEVILRCVPISNHLYFYWYRQILGQKVEFLVSFYNNEISEKSEIFDDQFSVERPDGSNFTLKIRSTKLEDSAMYFCATNRDTTYEQYFGPGTRLTVT.

The CDR3 DNA follows: TGTGCCAGCAGCTTCTCCGGGACAGTGGTTCTTGAAGCTTTCTTT. This translates into CASSFSGTVVLEAFF. The V call is TRBV7-9, the J call TRBJ1-1, with 7 bases identical to TRBD1. The CDR3 consists of 15 residues. Germline values: CDR1 SEHNR, CDR2 FQNEAQ (reference sequence). Losses at the gene ends were 3 bases for V and 7 bases for J; bases not matched to a gene: 11.